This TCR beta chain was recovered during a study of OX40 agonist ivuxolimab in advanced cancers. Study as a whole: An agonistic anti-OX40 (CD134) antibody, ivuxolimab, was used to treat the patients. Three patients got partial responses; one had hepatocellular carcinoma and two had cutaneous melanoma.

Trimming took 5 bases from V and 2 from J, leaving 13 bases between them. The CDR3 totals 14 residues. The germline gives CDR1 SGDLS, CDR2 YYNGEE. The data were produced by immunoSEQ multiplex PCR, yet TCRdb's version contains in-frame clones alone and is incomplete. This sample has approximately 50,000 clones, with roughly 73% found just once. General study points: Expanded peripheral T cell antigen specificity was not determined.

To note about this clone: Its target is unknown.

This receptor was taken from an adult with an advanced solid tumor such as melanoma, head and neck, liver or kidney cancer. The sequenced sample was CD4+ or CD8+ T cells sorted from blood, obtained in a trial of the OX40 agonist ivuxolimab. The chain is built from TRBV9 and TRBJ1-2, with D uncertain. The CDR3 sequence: CASSEDGGNYGYTF. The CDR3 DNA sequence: TGTGCCAGCAGTGAAGACGGAGGGAACTATGGCTACACCTTC.